Following are 23 T cell receptor beta chains from one sample sequenced in a study of molecular identifiers for immune sequencing clone quantification. TCRdb independently ran MiXCR on the PCR reads; one entry per CDR3 protein. This table holds tens of thousands of distinct CDR3 sequences, 24% found once. Sequencing input: naive CD8+ T cells from blood, with Jurkat cell RNA spiked in. The sample's subset: FACS-sorted CD8+CD4-CCR7+CD45RA+ naive T cells. The receptors come from a human donor in good health. Some libraries in this study had Jurkat cell RNA spiked in.

The chain recombines TRBV3-1 with TRBJ2-3, with TRBD2 matching over 10 bases. V dropped 0 bases and J dropped 2; count of bases not matched to a gene: 5. Germline lookup yields CDR1 LGHDT and CDR2 YNNKEL (reference sequence). The CDR3 is 17 residues long. The CDR3 DNA reads TGTGCCAGCAGCCAAGATATAGCGGGGGGCCCCACAGATACGCAGTATTTT. Protein product: CASSQDIAGGPTDTQYF.

This clonotype appeared many times. The chain couples TRBV4-3 to TRBJ1-1; D not certain. The germline V gene has CDR1 LGHNA and CDR2 YSLEER. The CDR3 extends over 17 amino acids. The V and J ends lost 0 bases and 0 bases respectively, with 14 bases between them. The CDR3 nucleotides read TGCGCCAGCAGCCAAGATCCCCTTGCCGCTATGAACACTGAAGCTTTCTTT. Its translation is CASSQDPLAAMNTEAFF.

This clonotype was observed many times. The chain recombines TRBV6-6 with TRBJ2-1, with TRBD2 identical over 10 bases. This CDR3 region has 15 residues. Looked up from germline, CDR1 is MNHNY and CDR2 is SVGAGI (reference sequence). With V trimmed by 6 bases and J by 7 bases, 9 bases remained unmatched. In DNA, the CDR3 is TGTGCCAGCAGCCCGGGACTAGCGTATTTAAATGAGCAGTTCTTC. This gives the protein CASSPGLAYLNEQFF.

For this clonotype: A clone one base away is much larger, so this may be a read error. The chain uses TRBV12-3 or TRBV12-4 and TRBJ2-5, with TRBD2 identical over 9 bases. CDR3 size: 15 residues. V gave up 2 bases and J gave up 9 bases; unmatched junction bases: 10. CDR3 sequence: CASSLMAGGREPQYF. The CDR3 DNA sequence: TGTGCCAGCAGTTTAATGGCGGGAGGGAGGGAGCCCCAGTACTTC.

The table lists this clonotype with a few counts. The J gene is TRBJ2-3, the V gene TRBV30; D not certain. CDR3 length: 16 amino acids. Germline CDR1 and CDR2: GTSNPN and SVGIG (reference sequence). V shed 1 base and J shed 1 base, with 15 bases lying between them. CDR3 amino acids: CAWSALWGDGTDTQYF. The CDR3 coding sequence is TGTGCCTGGAGTGCTCTATGGGGTGACGGCACAGATACGCAGTATTTT.

This clonotype has ten or more counts. The V and J genes are TRBV27 and TRBJ2-6, with no clear D. Germline V CDR1 and CDR2: MNHEY, SMNVEV (reference sequence). The CDR3 has 16 amino acids. Trimming took 3 bases from V and 0 from J, leaving 9 bases between them. CDR3 coding DNA: TGTGCCAGCAGTTTCAGACACCCCTCTGGGGCCAACGTCCTGACTTTC. Residues: CASSFRHPSGANVLTF.

A remark on this clonotype: A read error may account for a junction end that differs from germline. The V and J genes are TRBV4-1 and TRBJ1-5; D remains ambiguous. Germline V CDR1 and CDR2: MGHRA, YSYEKL. The CDR3 extends over 13 amino acids. The CDR3: CASSPGIHPPPHF. DNA of the CDR3: TGCGCCAGCAGCCCTGGTATCCATCCGCCCCCGCATTTT.

This clonotype was found a few times. V is TRBV7-2 and J is TRBJ1-1, with D tentatively TRBD1 (6 bases). The CDR3 sequence is 15 residues long. The germline gives CDR1 SGHTA, CDR2 FQGNSA. Trimming pared 1 base from V and 4 bases from J, leaving 13 bases between. The CDR3 region has the DNA TGTGCCAGCAGCTTAGTCGGAGGGGGGAGCACTGAAGCTTTCTTT. Protein: CASSLVGGGSTEAFF. The full variable domain, completed using reference TRBV7-2 and TRBJ1-1, is GAGVSQSPSNKVTEKGKDVELRCDPISGHTALYWYRQSLGQGLEFLIYFQGNSAPDKSGLPSDRFSAERTGGSVSTLTIQRTQQEDSAVYLCASSLVGGGSTEAFFGQGTRLTVV.

This clonotype was seen repeatedly, ten times or more. The V and J genes are TRBV5-1 and TRBJ2-3; D gene unclear. The CDR3 covers 17 residues. CDR1 and CDR2 (germline): SGHRS, YFSETQ. Trimming removed 4 bases at V and 4 bases at J, with 22 bases between. The chain's CDR3 is CASSPGRRVKGADTQYF. CDR3 DNA: TGCGCCAGCAGCCCCGGGCGAAGGGTTAAGGGTGCAGATACGCAGTATTTT.

There are many counts of this clonotype. The chain has TRBV9 and TRBJ2-3; 7 bases line up with TRBD2. The CDR3 loop spans 17 amino acids. With V trimmed by 0 bases and J by 2 bases, 9 bases remained unmatched. CDR1 and CDR2 (germline): SGDLS, YYNGEE. The CDR3 region is CASSVESAGYATDTQYF. The CDR3 nucleotides read TGTGCCAGCAGCGTAGAATCAGCGGGGTATGCCACAGATACGCAGTATTTT.

In its sample, this clonotype was seen many times. The CDR3 coding sequence is TGCGCCAGCAGCCAATTAACAGGGGGGTATACTGAAGCTTTCTTT. Translating gives CASSQLTGGYTEAFF. The chain recombines TRBV4-1 with TRBJ1-1, with 8 positions matching TRBD1. Looked up from germline, CDR1 is MGHRA and CDR2 is YSYEKL. The CDR3 runs 15 residues. V lost 2 bases and J lost 5; bases outside the gene matches: 7.

This clonotype occurred many times. CDR3 sequence reads: CASSYRGVTEAFF. CDR3 coding DNA: TGTGCCAGCAGCTACCGGGGTGTCACTGAAGCTTTCTTT. V is TRBV7-9 and J is TRBJ1-1; D is uncertain. The length of the CDR3 is 13 residues. V gave up 4 bases and J gave up 4 bases, with 10 bases separating them. The germline V gene has CDR1 SEHNR and CDR2 FQNEAQ (reference sequence).

V and J are TRBV4-1 and TRBJ2-7; 7 nucleotides align to TRBD2. Trimming took 4 bases from V and 4 from J; bases not matched to a gene: 10. This CDR3 comprises 15 residues. Germline values: CDR1 MGHRA, CDR2 YSYEKL. The CDR3 sequence is CASSPGAGRPYEQYF. CDR3 DNA: TGCGCCAGCAGCCCGGGAGCGGGGAGGCCGTACGAGCAGTACTTC.

This clonotype was observed a few times. The chain couples TRBV18 to TRBJ2-7, with 8 bases lining up with TRBD1. The V segment lost 2 bases and the J segment 2 bases; nucleotides outside the gene matches: 11. CDR1 is KGHSH, CDR2 LQKENI, per germline. This CDR3 spans 17 amino acids. For the CDR3, the DNA is TGTGCCAGCTCACCAGCGGTTCGTCCCAGGGGGCCCTACGAGCAGTACTTC. The encoded protein is CASSPAVRPRGPYEQYF.

This clonotype showed up just a few times. CDR3 bases: TGCGCCAGCAGCCGGACTAGCGGGACTTACAATGAGCAGTTCTTC. Its translation is CASSRTSGTYNEQFF. V is TRBV4-1 and J is TRBJ2-1; 12 nucleotides match TRBD2. V lost 4 bases and J lost 4; bases outside the gene matches: 2. CDR1 is MGHRA, CDR2 YSYEKL, per germline. This CDR3 has 15 amino acids.

Remarks on this clonotype: One end of the junction fails to match germline, which may point to a read error. V is TRBV14 and J is TRBJ2-5; 9 bases are shared with TRBD2. Germline values: CDR1 SGHDN, CDR2 FVKESK. The CDR3 has 16 amino acids. In DNA, the CDR3 is TGTGCCAGCAGCCAAGGGCGTCTAGCGGGAACAGAGCCCCAGTACTTC. This codes for CASSQGRLAGTEPQYF.

With regard to this clonotype: Just one base apart from a much larger clone, this may be a read error. This chain uses TRBV13 with TRBJ2-5, with D possibly matching TRBD2 (6 bases). V lost 8 bases and J lost 2, with 21 bases in between. Germline V gives CDR1 PRHDT, CDR2 FYEKMQ (reference sequence). The CDR3 is 16 amino acids. The CDR3 region is CASGPTGEFAQETQYF. In nucleotides, the CDR3 is TGTGCCAGCGGCCCGACGGGGGAGTTCGCACAAGAGACCCAGTACTTC.

This clonotype was counted a few times. J is TRBJ1-2 and V is TRBV14, with 7 bases that match TRBD1. CDR1 and CDR2 from the germline V gene are SGHDN and FVKESK. V was clipped by 2 bases and J by 2 bases; unmatched bases: 5. There are 15 residues in the CDR3. For the CDR3, the DNA is TGTGCCAGCAGCCAAACCCTGACAGGGAACTATGGCTACACCTTC. This sequence encodes CASSQTLTGNYGYTF.

This clonotype has ten or more counts. The V and J genes are TRBV14 and TRBJ2-7; 7 bases align to TRBD2. The germline CDR1 and CDR2 sequences are SGHDN and FVKESK. The trim removed 3 bases at V and 2 bases at J, leaving 13 bases unmatched. The CDR3 consists of 17 residues. Here the CDR3 DNA reads TGTGCCAGCAGCCAGGTGCCGCGCGGGGGTGGGCCCTACGAGCAGTACTTC. Translating it yields CASSQVPRGGGPYEQYF.

This clonotype appeared many times. V is TRBV6-5 and J is TRBJ2-7; the D is unclear. CDR3 length: 14 amino acids. CDR1 MNHEY and CDR2 SVGAGI come from the germline V gene. The germline V and J ends were trimmed by 8 bases and 2 bases, with 16 bases remaining between them. The CDR3 protein is CASSQADPTYEQYF. The CDR3 region has the DNA TGTGCCAGCTCCCAGGCAGACCCGACCTACGAGCAGTACTTC.

In its sample, this clonotype was seen many times. J is TRBJ2-1 and V is TRBV4-3; 8 bases agree with TRBD2. Germline CDR1 is LGHNA and CDR2 is YSLEER. The CDR3 is 16 residues long. V shed 4 bases and J 4 bases; nucleotides not matched to a gene: 9. The CDR3 DNA sequence: TGCGCCAGCAGCCTCGGGCGGGGGGCTTTTTACAATGAGCAGTTCTTC. Amino acid sequence: CASSLGRGAFYNEQFF.

In this sample, this clonotype turned up many times. V is TRBV5-6 and J is TRBJ2-7, with D perhaps matching TRBD2 (5 bases). The CDR3 consists of 13 residues. V lost 4 bases, J lost 0 bases, and 8 bases lay in between. Germline V gives CDR1 SGHDT, CDR2 YYEEEE. As DNA, the CDR3 is TGTGCCAGCAGCCCCGGAGGCTCCTACGAGCAGTACTTC. Translating gives CASSPGGSYEQYF.

Remarks on this clonotype: Just one base apart from a much larger clone, this may be a read error. This sequence joins TRBV25-1 and TRBJ2-7, with TRBD2 matching 8 bases. Germline CDR1 is MGHDK and CDR2 is SYGVNS. The CDR3 totals 16 residues. Trimming removed 1 base from V and 1 base from J; junction bases left unmatched: 6. This CDR3 reads CASSECSGGRSYEQYF. DNA of the CDR3: TGTGCCAGCAGTGAATGTTCGGGGGGGCGATCCTACGAGCAGTACTTC.